This TCR beta chain was recorded in a study of blood T cell repertoires in COVID-19. Overall study context: Specimens from acute and convalescent COVID-19 originated in the United States, Italy and Spain. From T cells, B-cell-depleted T cells, or PBMCs came the material, which was cDNA or gDNA.

Authors' analysis steps: Reference gene primer amplification gave estimated nucleated cell counts. Sequencing used immunoSEQ multiplex PCR; TCRdb keeps in-frame clones, though not all of them. D and trimming were read from the DNA, whereas the V and J calls and clone size are those reported in that table. The data contain 60,000 to 75,000 clones, over 75% of them singletons. The CDR3 has 13 residues. Germline V gene data show CDR1 as MDHEN and CDR2 as SYDVKM. The trim removed 7 bases at V and 7 bases at J, leaving 6 bases unmatched. The chain uses TRBV28 and TRBJ2-7, with TRBD2 identical over 11 bases. The clonotype was recovered from a man between 50 and 59 years old with active COVID-19. The sample taken for sequencing was peripheral blood. CDR3 DNA sequence: TGTGCCAGCACGACTAGCGGGACTCGAGAGCAGTACTTC. It specifies CASTTSGTREQYF.